This entry features one TCR beta chain sequence. What it recognizes is unknown. The method was immunoSEQ multiplex PCR; TCRdb's version includes in-frame clones alone and lacks a portion of them. The repertoire has around 50,000 clones, about 81% of them found once; the top ten carry around 9.6%. This sample was taken from a study of T cell responses to AZD1222 COVID-19 vaccine. Study information: The study pooled second doses at about 4 or about 12 weeks.

Study results and limitations: There were mostly white British donors and more females than males, and clonal diversity was possibly underestimated.

CDR3 length: 12 amino acids. V gave up 3 bases and J gave up 8 bases, with 10 bases separating them. V usage is TRBV12-3 or TRBV12-4 and J usage is TRBJ1-2; no firm D call. The TCR sequence derives from an adult in good health. This specimen was peripheral blood, taken on day 0 of AZD1222 vaccination. The CDR3: CASSFQRRGYTF. In nucleotides, the CDR3 is TGTGCCAGCAGTTTCCAACGTCGGGGCTACACCTTC.